The source of this TCR beta chain is a study of T cell clones after liver transplantation. Study context: Patients counted as tolerant after at least one year off all immunosuppression, enzymes not exceeding twice normal.

Concerning this clone: Antigen unknown.

Germline-derived CDR1 and CDR2 are MGHRA and YSYEKL. CDR3 length: 19 residues. The J segment lost 4 bases and the V segment lost 2 bases, leaving 15 bases of the junction unmatched. Study-wide results and limits: In two subjects, few donor cells limited the measurable donor-reactive repertoire.

Produced via immunoSEQ multiplex PCR; TCRdb's table is partial and in-frame only. Of tens of thousands of clones detected, around four fifths appear once; the ten largest clones hold approximately 2.8%. Specimen: CD4+ T cells from blood, collected at the 22-month timepoint. The receptor was derived from a human patient who received a liver transplant. Some T cells may arise from the graft donor. The chain carries TRBV4-1 and TRBJ2-1; 9 bases fit TRBD2. DNA for the CDR3: TGCGCCAGCAGCCAAATTGGGCTAGCGGGAAATAAGATGTACAATGAGCAGTTCTTC. It specifies CASSQIGLAGNKMYNEQFF.